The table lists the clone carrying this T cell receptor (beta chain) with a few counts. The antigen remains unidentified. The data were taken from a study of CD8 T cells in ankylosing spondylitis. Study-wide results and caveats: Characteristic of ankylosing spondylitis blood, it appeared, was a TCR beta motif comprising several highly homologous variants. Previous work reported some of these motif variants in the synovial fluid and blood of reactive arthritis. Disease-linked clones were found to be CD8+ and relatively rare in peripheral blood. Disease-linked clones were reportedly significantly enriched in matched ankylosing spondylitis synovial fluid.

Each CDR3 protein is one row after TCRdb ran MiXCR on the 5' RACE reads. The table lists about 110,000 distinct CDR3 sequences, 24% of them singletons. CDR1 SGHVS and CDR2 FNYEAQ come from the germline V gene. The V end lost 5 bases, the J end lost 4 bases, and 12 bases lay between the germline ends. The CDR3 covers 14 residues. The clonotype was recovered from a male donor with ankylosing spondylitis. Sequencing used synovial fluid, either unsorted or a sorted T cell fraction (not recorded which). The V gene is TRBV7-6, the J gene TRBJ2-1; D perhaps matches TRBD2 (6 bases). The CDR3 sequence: CASSTPGLYNEQFF. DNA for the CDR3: TGTGCCAGCAGCACCCCGGGACTTTACAATGAGCAGTTCTTC. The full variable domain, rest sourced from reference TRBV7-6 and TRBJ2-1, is GAGVSQSPRYKVTKRGQDVALRCDPISGHVSLYWYRQALGQGPEFLTYFNYEAQQDKSGLPNDRFSAERPEGSISTLTIQRTEQRDSAMYRCASSTPGLYNEQFFGPGTRLTVL.